Presented here are 23 T cell receptor beta chains from one specimen sequenced in a study of cytomegalovirus exposure and HLA in healthy donors. It was with 60 Vbeta and 13 Jbeta primers that the PCR ran. Using immunoSEQ multiplex PCR, the repertoire was profiled, and TCRdb retains in-frame clones only, with some absent. Among roughly 130,000 clones listed, roughly 70% were seen once. The sequencing input was PBMCs. These receptors all come from a man between 18 and 35 years old in good health and CMV-seropositive.

V and J are TRBV5-1 and TRBJ2-7, with D possibly TRBD1 on 6 matching bases. CDR1 is SGHRS and CDR2 is YFSETQ in the germline V gene. CDR3 length equals 13 residues. V lost 2 bases to trimming and J lost 2 bases, with 8 bases between them. CDR3 coding DNA: TGCGCCAGCAGCTTTGGACAGACCTACGAGCAGTACTTC. Encoded protein: CASSFGQTYEQYF.

CDR3 nucleotide sequence: TGCGCCAGCAGCCCGGGACAGGGTAGCTATGGCTACACCTTC. Encoded protein: CASSPGQGSYGYTF. The gene calls are TRBV4-3 and TRBJ1-2, with 9 positions matching TRBD1. CDR1 is LGHNA and CDR2 is YSLEER in the germline V gene. The J segment lost 4 bases and the V segment lost 4 bases, leaving 4 bases of the junction unmatched. This CDR3 has 14 amino acids.

V and J are TRBV2 and TRBJ1-5, with 8 bases that match TRBD1. V lost 5 bases to trimming and J lost 4 bases; unmatched junction nucleotides: 1. The CDR3 has 13 residues. From germline, CDR1 is SNHLY and CDR2 FYNNEI. The CDR3 region is CASSRTGNQPQHF. The CDR3 bases are TGTGCCAGCAGTCGGACAGGGAATCAGCCCCAGCATTTT. Full variable domain (remainder filled in from reference TRBV2 and TRBJ1-5): EPEVTQTPSHQVTQMGQEVILRCVPISNHLYFYWYRQILGQKVEFLVSFYNNEISEKSEIFDDQFSVERPDGSNFTLKIRSTKLEDSAMYFCASSRTGNQPQHFGDGTRLSIL.

The chain has TRBV7-6 and TRBJ2-1, with D perhaps TRBD1 (6 bases). Trimming removed 3 bases from V and 0 bases from J, with 15 bases in between. Germline V lookup: CDR1 SGHVS, CDR2 FNYEAQ. The CDR3 is made up of 17 amino acids. CDR3 residues: CASSFVPGASSYNEQFF. The CDR3 DNA follows: TGTGCCAGCAGCTTTGTCCCAGGGGCCAGCTCCTACAATGAGCAGTTCTTC.

V is TRBV5-4 and J is TRBJ2-5, with 7 bases aligning to TRBD2. The CDR3 has 15 residues. V lost 4 bases and J lost 2; bases outside the gene matches: 8. Germline loops: CDR1 SGHNT, CDR2 YYREEE (reference sequence). The CDR3 DNA reads as TGTGCCAGCAGCCGCAAGCGGGGAGATCAAGAGACCCAGTACTTC. Protein: CASSRKRGDQETQYF.

V usage is TRBV5-8 and J usage is TRBJ2-7, with D possibly being TRBD2 (6 bases). Looked up from germline, CDR1 is SGHTS and CDR2 is YDEGEE. The germline V and J ends were trimmed by 3 bases and 7 bases, with 14 bases remaining between them. The CDR3 sequence is 13 residues long. This chain's CDR3 is CASSWGTAGEQYF. The CDR3 DNA sequence: TGTGCCAGCAGCTGGGGGACTGCGGGAGAGCAGTACTTC.

This chain joins TRBV7-9 and TRBJ2-7, with TRBD2 matching 8 bases. The CDR3 is 16 amino acids. Per the germline V gene, CDR1 is SEHNR and CDR2 is FQNEAQ (reference sequence). The ends lost 4 bases at V and 4 bases at J; junction bases unmatched: 12. The CDR3 reads CASSSGTGGGRYEQYF. The CDR3 DNA reads TGTGCCAGCAGCTCCGGGACGGGGGGGGGAAGGTACGAGCAGTACTTC.

The chain carries TRBV27 and TRBJ1-2, with 11 bases aligning to TRBD1. J was trimmed by 4 bases and V by 7 bases; bases with no gene match: 8. Germline V gene lookup returns CDR1 MNHEY and CDR2 SMNVEV (reference sequence). This CDR3 has 15 amino acids. CDR3 coding DNA: TGTGCCAGCACCCCCGGGACAGGGGGTTTCTATGGCTACACCTTC. This sequence encodes CASTPGTGGFYGYTF.

The chain links TRBV7-9 to TRBJ2-3; D might be TRBD1 (6 bases). Germline V CDR1 and CDR2: SEHNR, FQNEAQ (reference sequence). Between the trimmed V and J ends, which lost 4 bases and 2 bases, there was a span of 10 bases. The CDR3 runs 14 residues. The CDR3 sequence: CASSSWTDTDTQYF. The CDR3 DNA reads TGTGCCAGCAGCTCATGGACAGACACAGATACGCAGTATTTT.

The rearrangement links TRBV4-1 to TRBJ2-7; D unclear. The V end was cut by 0 bases, the J end by 2 bases, with 8 bases between. Germline CDR1 is MGHRA and CDR2 is YSYEKL. The CDR3 sequence is 14 residues long. Here the CDR3 DNA reads TGCGCCAGCAGCCAAGATGAGGCCACCTACGAGCAGTACTTC. As protein: CASSQDEATYEQYF.

The chain employs TRBV14 and TRBJ2-3; 9 bases fit TRBD1. V lost 4 bases and J lost 2; bases outside the gene matches: 7. There are 16 residues in the CDR3. Germline CDR1 reads SGHDN; CDR2 reads FVKESK. In DNA, the CDR3 is TGTGCCAGCAGCCTCGGACAGGGGAGACCCACAGATACGCAGTATTTT. It specifies CASSLGQGRPTDTQYF.

This chain links TRBV14 with TRBJ2-3, with 8 bases aligning to TRBD1. CDR1 and CDR2 (germline): SGHDN, FVKESK. The CDR3 extends over 16 amino acids. The ends lost 4 bases at V and 7 bases at J; junction bases unmatched: 13. The CDR3 DNA is TGTGCCAGCAGCCCCAGACCGGGACAGGTAGGGCATACGCAGTATTTT. It specifies CASSPRPGQVGHTQYF. Looking up the rest from reference TRBV14 and TRBJ2-3 gives the full variable domain: EAGVTQFPSHSVIEKGQTVTLRCDPISGHDNLYWYRRVMGKEIKFLLHFVKESKQDESGMPNNRFLAERTGGTYSTLKVQPAELEDSGVYFCASSPRPGQVGHTQYFGPGTRLTVL.

The gene calls are TRBV10-3 and TRBJ2-3; 7 nucleotides agree with TRBD2. Germline trimming cut 3 bases from V and 5 bases from J; bases unmatched to any gene: 11. Germline loops: CDR1 ENHRY, CDR2 SYGVKD. The CDR3 loop spans 16 amino acids. In DNA form, the CDR3 reads TGTGCCATCAGTGATCGCCTAGCGGTATGGGGAGATACGCAGTATTTT. It encodes CAISDRLAVWGDTQYF.

The chain joins TRBV7-2 to TRBJ2-7, with TRBD2 as a possible D gene (6 bases). The V gene lost 0 bases and the J gene lost 1 base, with 16 bases spanning the gap. The CDR3 totals 17 residues. Looked up from germline, CDR1 is SGHTA and CDR2 is FQGNSA. CDR3 protein: CASSLASRRGQSYEQYF. CDR3 DNA: TGTGCCAGCAGCTTAGCTTCCAGGAGGGGTCAGTCCTACGAGCAGTACTTC.

This clone is a singleton in its sample. The chain couples TRBV7-6 to TRBJ2-1, with 13 positions matching TRBD2. The CDR3 length is 16 residues. The ends lost 5 bases at V and 3 bases at J; junction bases unmatched: 4. Germline V gene sequence: CDR1 SGHVS, CDR2 FNYEAQ. The chain's CDR3 is CASSPGLAGVYNEQFF. The CDR3 DNA reads as TGTGCCAGCAGCCCTGGACTAGCGGGAGTCTACAATGAGCAGTTCTTC.

The chain is built from TRBV6-5 and TRBJ2-7; 9 bases line up with TRBD1. CDR3 length: 14 residues. After removal of 6 bases from V and 6 bases from J, the junction contained 9 bases not matched to a gene. The germline V gene encodes CDR1 MNHEY and CDR2 SVGAGI. The CDR3 protein is CASSYDRGFSEQYF. DNA of the CDR3: TGTGCCAGCAGCTACGACAGGGGGTTTTCCGAGCAGTACTTC.

This clone was detected once. This chain links TRBV5-1 with TRBJ2-5, with 11 positions matching TRBD1. Looked up from germline, CDR1 is SGHRS and CDR2 is YFSETQ. This CDR3 contains 14 residues. J lost 5 bases, V lost 7 bases, and 7 bases had no gene match. DNA of the CDR3: TGCGCCAGCGGACAGGGGGCGGGAGCGGAGACCCAGTACTTC. Translated: CASGQGAGAETQYF.

The chain has TRBV5-1 and TRBJ2-5; TRBD1 matches 8 bases. Germline loops: CDR1 SGHRS, CDR2 YFSETQ. The CDR3 has 13 residues. Germline trimming cut 4 bases from V and 3 bases from J; bases unmatched to any gene: 2. The chain's CDR3 is CASSLTGEETQYF. CDR3 in DNA: TGCGCCAGCAGCCTGACAGGGGAAGAGACCCAGTACTTC.

This clone showed up just once. This chain links TRBV9 with TRBJ1-5; 7 nucleotides agree with TRBD1. CDR3 size: 15 residues. V shed 3 bases, J shed 1 base, and the junction held 4 bases outside the gene matches. CDR1 SGDLS and CDR2 YYNGEE come from the germline V gene. The CDR3 nucleotides read TGTGCCAGCAGCGGAGAGGGGGCCAGCAATCAGCCCCAGCATTTT. Residues: CASSGEGASNQPQHF.

The rearrangement uses TRBV5-4 and TRBJ2-1, with a tentative D call TRBD2 (5 bases). V was trimmed by 2 bases and J by 0 bases, leaving 12 bases between them. The CDR3 contains 16 residues. Germline CDR1 and CDR2: SGHNT and YYREEE (reference sequence). CDR3 in amino acids: CASSFWTGSSYNEQFF. The DNA for the CDR3 is TGTGCCAGCAGCTTCTGGACTGGGAGCTCCTACAATGAGCAGTTCTTC.

The chain has TRBV7-8 and TRBJ1-4, with D possibly matching TRBD1 (5 bases). This CDR3 is 14 amino acids long. Per the germline V gene, CDR1 is SGHVS and CDR2 is FQNEAQ. Trimming removed 3 bases at V and 8 bases at J, with 13 bases between. CDR3 sequence: CASSLQGFGEKLFF. Here the CDR3 DNA reads TGTGCCAGCAGCTTGCAGGGTTTCGGAGAAAAACTGTTTTTT.

A few counts support this clone. This chain uses TRBV28 with TRBJ1-2; possible D gene TRBD1, 5 bases. Trimming took 6 bases from V and 12 from J, leaving 20 bases between them. The CDR3 length is 13 residues. The germline CDR1 and CDR2 sequences are MDHEN and SYDVKM. This CDR3 is CASSPAGRDWDTF. DNA of the CDR3: TGTGCCAGCAGCCCCGCCGGCAGGGACTGGGACACCTTC.

The J gene is TRBJ2-1, the V gene TRBV19; D unresolved. Germline V gene sequence: CDR1 LNHDA, CDR2 SQIVND (reference sequence). V was cut by 6 bases and J by 5 bases, with 11 bases left in between. The CDR3 has 13 residues. CDR3 region: CASRSLVNNEQFF. The DNA of the CDR3 is TGTGCCAGTAGGTCCTTAGTCAACAATGAGCAGTTCTTC.